This T cell receptor beta chain was observed in a study of T cell repertoires in cytomegalovirus infection. Study in general: Public TCR beta signatures marked donors with CMV infection and the matching HLA.

This clonotype was observed at least ten times. TCRdb passed the reads through MiXCR, listing each CDR3 protein once. The table has 200,000 to 300,000 distinct CDR3 sequences, approximately 6.7% seen once; the top ten hold 5.5% to 6.5%. This CDR3 has 15 amino acids. Trimming at V came to 6 bases and at J to 3 bases, leaving 10 bases not matched to a gene. Sequencing used PBMCs. J is TRBJ2-7 and V is TRBV12-3 or TRBV12-4; 8 positions match TRBD1. The source is a human donor in good health (CMV status not recorded). Some clones in this sample may be carry-over from other donors' samples. The CDR3 coding sequence is TGTGCCAGCAGACTGGGACAGGAGAGAATCTACGAGCAGTACTTC. Its protein product is CASRLGQERIYEQYF.